These 10 T cell receptor beta chains share one sample of origin, sequenced in a study of response to subunit inactivated influenza vaccine. TCRdb analysed the RT-PCR reads with MiXCR anew, one entry per CDR3 protein. The sample contains some 160,000 distinct CDR3 sequences, approximately 10% of which appear only once. The input for sequencing was non-naive T cells sorted from PBMCs, taken 35 to 45 days after vaccination. The origin of the receptors is a man aged 45-65 years who received an inactivated influenza vaccine.

The rearrangement uses TRBV5-1 and TRBJ1-1, with D possibly TRBD1 on 5 matching bases. Germline V gives CDR1 SGHRS, CDR2 YFSETQ. The length of the CDR3 is 13 residues. Trimming removed 0 bases from V and 3 bases from J, with 6 bases in between. CDR3 residues: CASSLEQDTEAFF. The DNA for the CDR3 is TGCGCCAGCAGCTTGGAACAGGACACTGAAGCTTTCTTT.

In DNA, the CDR3 is TGTGCCTGGACCCGACGGAGTATGAACACTGAAGCTTTCTTT. It is translated as CAWTRRSMNTEAFF. The chain joins TRBV30 to TRBJ1-1, with D hard to call. The ends were cut back, 4 bases at V and 0 bases at J, with 12 bases in the middle. Germline V gene lookup returns CDR1 GTSNPN and CDR2 SVGIG (reference sequence). This CDR3 spans 14 amino acids.

This clonotype was seen a few times. The CDR3 loop reads CASSQTPGPRAGETQYF. As DNA, the CDR3 is TGCGCCAGCAGCCAAACTCCGGGACCGAGGGCGGGAGAGACCCAGTACTTC. This chain links TRBV4-3 with TRBJ2-5; D assignment may be TRBD1 or TRBD2 (5 bases each). This CDR3 contains 17 residues. V gave up 2 bases and J gave up 4 bases, with 20 bases separating them. In germline, CDR1 is LGHNA, CDR2 YSLEER.

This sequence joins TRBV12-3 or TRBV12-4 and TRBJ2-2; D perhaps matches TRBD1 (5 bases). V was pared by 5 bases and J by 1 base, with 11 bases between. The CDR3 consists of 15 residues. The chain's CDR3 is CASSDRTGNTGELFF. As DNA, the CDR3 is TGTGCCAGCAGTGACCGAACAGGGAACACCGGGGAGCTGTTTTTT.

There are many counts of this clonotype. J is TRBJ2-1 and V is TRBV12-3 or TRBV12-4; no clear D. The CDR3 runs 11 residues. The V and J ends lost 6 bases and 8 bases respectively, with 8 bases between them. The CDR3 spells CASSRLDEQFF. CDR3 nucleotides: TGTGCCAGCAGCCGCCTTGATGAGCAGTTCTTC.

In its sample, this clonotype was seen a few times. This chain links TRBV7-3 with TRBJ1-1, with D possibly being TRBD1 (5 bases). The CDR3 extends over 13 amino acids. The V gene's germline CDR1 is SGHTA and CDR2 FQGTGA. V was shortened by 5 bases and J by 8 bases, with 15 bases between the two germline ends. The DNA of the CDR3 is TGTGCCAGCAGCGCCGGGACCGGAGGGGAAGCTTTCTTT. Translation gives CASSAGTGGEAFF.

This clonotype was found a few times. The V gene is TRBV5-1, the J gene TRBJ2-1, with 8 bases lining up with TRBD2. The CDR3 runs 17 residues. Unmatched junction bases numbered 10, after V lost 1 base and J lost 4 bases. From germline, CDR1 is SGHRS and CDR2 YFSETQ. The CDR3 DNA reads as TGCGCCAGCAGCTTGTACGGGGGGGACTCAGGGTACAATGAGCAGTTCTTC. This codes for CASSLYGGDSGYNEQFF.

This clonotype was counted between two and nine times. The rearrangement uses TRBV7-2 and TRBJ2-1; D is perhaps TRBD2 (5 bases). Germline-derived CDR1 and CDR2 are SGHTA and FQGNSA. V lost 5 bases and J 5 bases, leaving 10 bases between the germline ends. This CDR3 has 13 amino acids. CDR3 coding DNA: TGTGCCAGCAGCGTTGACTATAACAATGAGCAGTTCTTC. Translation gives CASSVDYNNEQFF.

This clonotype was recorded many times. In nucleotides, the CDR3 is TGTGCCACCAGCAGAGGCCATGTCAGTAACTATGGCTACACCTTC. Protein product: CATSRGHVSNYGYTF. V is TRBV15 and J is TRBJ1-2; the D is unclear. CDR1 and CDR2 (germline): LNHNV, YYDKDF (reference sequence). The CDR3 totals 15 residues. Trimming left V 1 base short and J 1 base short, with 10 bases between.

This clonotype was found many times. DNA for the CDR3: TGTGCCAGCAGCCCCCGGGTGTCGGGACAGGGGGCAGGATTTAGAAAGACCCAGTACTTC. Encoded protein: CASSPRVSGQGAGFRKTQYF. This sequence joins TRBV2 and TRBJ2-5, with 12 bases lining up with TRBD1. Germline lookup yields CDR1 SNHLY and CDR2 FYNNEI. V lost 6 bases and J lost 6; bases outside the gene matches: 23. The CDR3 length is 20 residues.